These 6 T cell receptor beta chains originate from one sample sequenced in a study of cytomegalovirus exposure and HLA in healthy donors. Use of 60 Vbeta and 13 Jbeta primers characterized the PCR. TCRdb's copy holds only in-frame clones and misses some; the assay was immunoSEQ multiplex PCR. The repertoire has 90,000 to 120,000 clones, roughly 80% of them found once; the top ten carry roughly 5%. Material for sequencing was PBMCs. The receptors come from a female donor in good health and CMV-seropositive.

This CDR3 reads CSARTSGIDEQYF. The CDR3 region has the DNA TGCAGCGCCAGGACTAGCGGGATCGACGAGCAGTACTTC. This chain uses TRBV29-1 with TRBJ2-7; 12 nucleotides align to TRBD2. V lost 7 bases to trimming and J lost 5 bases; unmatched junction nucleotides: 6. The CDR3 is 13 residues long. CDR1 is SQVTM and CDR2 is ANQGSEA in the germline V gene.

This chain uses TRBV5-4 with TRBJ2-5, with TRBD2 matching 12 bases. The J call is in doubt because the DNA end fits TRBJ2-7 better. The CDR3 spans 17 residues. Germline CDR1 and CDR2: SGHNT and YYREEE (reference sequence). CDR3 loop: CASSSGLAGSIPYEQYF. As DNA, the CDR3 is TGTGCCAGCAGCTCCGGACTAGCGGGATCCATACCCTACGAGCAGTACTTC.

This clone was counted a single time. The chain employs TRBV18 and TRBJ1-1; 10 bases line up with TRBD1. The CDR3 has 14 amino acids. V shed 5 bases and J 4 bases; nucleotides not matched to a gene: 4. Germline values: CDR1 KGHSH, CDR2 LQKENI. The CDR3 DNA reads as TGTGCCAGCTCATCGACAGGGGGCTCCACTGAAGCTTTCTTT. Its translation: CASSSTGGSTEAFF.

On this clone: At one boundary the junction diverges from the germline segment, which might be a read error. The sample holds other DNA sequences that translate to the same CDR3. V usage is TRBV7-9 and J usage is TRBJ2-7; 7 bases align to TRBD1. The length of the CDR3 is 13 residues. Per the germline V gene, CDR1 is SEHNR and CDR2 is FQNEAQ (reference sequence). CDR3 bases: TGTGCCAGCAGCTTAGAGGGGGCGTACGAGCAGTACTTT. Its translation: CASSLEGAYEQYF.

This chain connects TRBV5-4 to TRBJ2-7, with D unclear. The length of the CDR3 is 15 residues. The V gene's germline CDR1 is SGHNT and CDR2 YYREEE (reference sequence). The V end was cut by 0 bases, the J end by 6 bases, with 16 bases between. The CDR3 sequence is CASSLASGLGFEQYF. CDR3 coding DNA: TGTGCCAGCAGCTTGGCCTCCGGTCTTGGTTTCGAGCAGTACTTC.

The chain couples TRBV19 to TRBJ2-1; weak D call: TRBD1 (5 bases). The CDR3 has 14 residues. The germline V gene has CDR1 LNHDA and CDR2 SQIVND (reference sequence). Trimming shortened V by 6 bases and J by 4 bases, and 13 bases separated the two germline ends. This chain's CDR3 is CASRPDDSYNEQFF. The CDR3 DNA reads as TGTGCCAGTAGACCCGATGACAGTTACAATGAGCAGTTCTTC.